This T cell receptor (beta chain) appears in the sequencing data of a study of radiotherapy plus CTLA-4 blockade in lung cancer. Study overall: Patients showed objective responses in about 20% of cases, and disease control was achieved by 30% to 35%.

TCRdb's copy holds only in-frame clones and misses some; the assay was immunoSEQ multiplex PCR. The data contain 50,000 to 85,000 clones, around 86% of them seen just once; the ten biggest clones take up about 4.2%. This CDR3 comprises 11 residues. The germline CDR1 and CDR2 sequences are DFQATT and SNEGSKA (reference sequence). V usage is TRBV20-1 and J usage is TRBJ2-1; weak D call: TRBD1 (6 bases). The specimen was peripheral blood, collected from a patient treated with radiotherapy plus ipilimumab. This clonotype originated in a human donor with non-small cell lung cancer who had a partial response to radiotherapy plus ipilimumab. The CDR3 protein is CNVGTNNEQFF. CDR3 coding DNA: TGCAATGTAGGGACAAACAATGAGCAGTTCTTC.